This T cell receptor beta chain comes out of a study of early T cells in non-severe SARS-CoV-2 infection. Study overall: Sequencing targeted bulk RNA from unsorted whole blood, leaving chains unpaired. General study results and limits: Database matching using VDJdb favored anti-spike CD8 responses, with private and CD4 specificities left missing.

V was clipped by 0 bases and J by 1 base; unmatched bases: 4. CDR3 size: 16 residues. Unique molecular identifiers were attached to individual cDNA molecules. One entry per CDR3 protein, called by TCRdb with MiXCR from the 5' RACE reads. This table has fewer than 85,000 distinct CDR3 sequences, around 9.9% appearing once. In its sample, this clonotype was seen a few times. The antigen remains undetermined. This receptor was taken from an adult who was a healthcare worker with PCR-confirmed SARS-CoV-2 infection or an uninfected control (not recorded which). This rearrangement joins TRBV5-3 to TRBJ2-1, with 7 bases fitting TRBD2. TRBV5-3 is an ORF, with its function uncertain. Sequencing used whole blood. The CDR3 protein is CARSLGGRGSYNEQFF. CDR3 sequence (DNA): TGTGCCAGAAGCTTGGGCGGGAGAGGGTCCTACAATGAGCAGTTCTTC.